Listed here is a single T cell receptor beta chain. Its antigen is unidentified. Germline loops: CDR1 MRHNA, CDR2 SNTAGT. V trimming: 5 bases; J trimming: 6 bases; junction bases outside the gene matches: 4. The CDR3 has 13 residues. This sample is drawn from a study of CD8 T cells in ankylosing spondylitis. Findings of the study overall: Disease-linked clones reportedly showed significant enrichment in matched ankylosing spondylitis synovial fluid.

With molecular barcodes, quantitative 5'-RACE was used to make the TCR beta libraries. From the 5' RACE reads, TCRdb called clonotypes with MiXCR, one entry per CDR3 protein. The table records approximately 200,000 distinct CDR3 sequences, approximately 12% of them present only once. The genes are TRBV6-4 and TRBJ2-1, with 7 bases aligning to TRBD1. The sample taken for sequencing was blood, either unsorted or a sorted T cell fraction (not recorded which). The clonotype comes from a female donor with ankylosing spondylitis or in good health (not recorded which). CDR3 loop: CASSRDSLNEQFF. CDR3 sequence (DNA): TGTGCCAGCAGTAGGGACAGTCTCAATGAGCAGTTCTTC.